This T cell receptor (beta chain) was observed in a study of T cell changes during pregnancy in multiple sclerosis (dated by TCRdb to about 2019). As for the study more broadly: In women with multiple sclerosis, the researchers looked at how the T cell repertoire shifted as pregnancy progressed.

The receptor library was made with the immunoSEQ multiplex PCR assay. TCRdb holds this immuneACCESS table with in-frame rearrangements only. Some clones are missing; in checked studies, unresolved V genes explain under half, and the rest has no known cause. The sample yields some 64,000 clones; approximately 90% were counted once. The top ten clones comprise around 2.3% of the sample. The CDR3 runs 15 residues from the cysteine to the phenylalanine. The CDR3 DNA has 45 bases and is translated from base 1. Taken from the germline V gene, the CDR1 and CDR2 loops are LGHNA and YSLEER. At the junction V is shortened by 0 bases and J by 2 bases, with 7 bases in between. In the case of this clone: Its target antigen remains unknown. No base qualities exist here, and no much larger clone lies one base off it.

The chain couples TRBV4-3 to TRBJ2-2, with the D gene too uncertain to name. The receptor's source is a female donor with multiple sclerosis, enrolled in a pregnancy study. Sequenced material: peripheral blood, taken in the first trimester of pregnancy. The CDR3: CASSQDGPNTGELFF. The bases are TGCGCCAGCAGCCAAGATGGGCCTAACACCGGGGAGCTGTTTTTT.